Listed below are T cell receptor beta chains from one sample, sequenced in a study of OX40 agonist ivuxolimab in advanced cancers. Assay: immunoSEQ multiplex PCR; the TCRdb copy retains only in-frame clones and omits some. This table holds tens of thousands of clones, 80% to 90% found once. Sequencing used CD4+ or CD8+ T cells sorted from blood, obtained in a trial of the OX40 agonist ivuxolimab. These receptors came from an adult with an advanced solid tumor such as melanoma, head and neck, liver or kidney cancer. The CDR3 runs from the conserved cysteine through the conserved F or W. D genes are given only for firm matches. A clone size is listed for some rows: how often the clone was seen (once, few, many), or a class if it is expanded.

D gene	V gene	clone size	J gene	CDR3 DNA	CDR3 protein
-	TRBV6-1	-	TRBJ2-2	TGTGCCAGCAGTGAAGCCCAGGGGAGGGGGCACCGGGAGCTGTTTTTT	CASSEAQGRGHRELFF
-	TRBV14	few	TRBJ1-2	TGTGCCAGCAGCCGGCTTAACTATGGCTACACCTTC	CASSRLNYGYTF
TRBD1	TRBV28	-	TRBJ2-1	TGTGCCGGGGGACAGGGCCTCTACAATGAGCAGTTCTTC	CAGGQGLYNEQFF
-	TRBV6-1	-	TRBJ2-1	TGTGCCAGCAGCCTGAGGGGGGCCTACAATGAGCAGTTCTTC	CASSLRGAYNEQFF
-	TRBV28	-	TRBJ1-5	TGTGCCAGCAGTTTAAGCTTGGGGTTTTATCAGCCCCAGCATTTT	CASSLSLGFYQPQHF
-	TRBV19	-	TRBJ2-4	TGTGCCAGTAGTATGCCGGGCGTAAACATTCAGTACTTC	CASSMPGVNIQYF
-	TRBV19	-	TRBJ1-6	TGTGCCAGTAGTATTACCTGGGACAATATACCCCTCCACTTT	CASSITWDNIPLHF
-	TRBV7-2	-	TRBJ1-3	TGTGCCAGCAGCGTGGGCCTGCTCTCCGGAAACACCATATATTTT	CASSVGLLSGNTIYF
-	TRBV23-1	-	TRBJ2-5	TGCGCCCGCTTCAGTCTTATACCCGGACCACAAGAGACCCAGTACTTC	CARFSLIPGPQETQYF
-	TRBV19	-	TRBJ1-2	TGTGCCAGTACCCTTCTTCACGACAGCCGGTTCTATGGCTACACCTTC	CASTLLHDSRFYGYTF
-	TRBV29-1	-	TRBJ2-3	TGCAGCGTTGCAGTTAACAGAGACTACACAGATACGCAGTATTTT	CSVAVNRDYTDTQYF
-	TRBV5-1	-	TRBJ2-1	TGCGCCAGCAGCTTTTGGCGGGGCGGGGAAAATGAGCAGTTCTTC	CASSFWRGGENEQFF
-	TRBV4-1	-	TRBJ2-2	TGCGCCAGCTCTCTGGGGGAGGAAACCGGGGAGCTGTTTTTT	CASSLGEETGELFF
-	TRBV10-3	-	TRBJ1-4	TGTGCCATCAGTGAGTCCCAAGGACGGCGTGTTTTT	CAISESQGRRVF